Described below is a single T cell receptor beta chain sequence and its context. The CDR3 does not end in the conserved phenylalanine or tryptophan, so this is likely a read error. Because the CDR3's place on the DNA is in doubt, the DNA is left out and the CDR3 is given as listed by TCRdb. The sample belongs to a study of blood T cells in healthy people across ages. Whenever a sample was processed, at least 6 million PBMCs were isolated. Per sample, no less than 5 micrograms of total RNA were extracted. Then a second PCR, running roughly 6 to 12 cycles, was carried out with a sample-barcoded 5' primer and a J-beta primer mix. TCRdb recomputed calls from the 5' RACE reads with MiXCR, one row per CDR3 protein. The repertoire holds about 1 million distinct CDR3 sequences, around 45% seen once, with over 15% in the top ten. The sequenced material came from blood. This clonotype was obtained from a woman aged 55-70 years in good health.

The CDR3 sequence: CASSLSGHAT. This chain links TRBV27 with TRBJ2-6; the table gives TRBD2 as D, unverified against the DNA. From germline, CDR1 is MNHEY and CDR2 SMNVEV (reference sequence). The CDR3 is 10 residues long, ends included.